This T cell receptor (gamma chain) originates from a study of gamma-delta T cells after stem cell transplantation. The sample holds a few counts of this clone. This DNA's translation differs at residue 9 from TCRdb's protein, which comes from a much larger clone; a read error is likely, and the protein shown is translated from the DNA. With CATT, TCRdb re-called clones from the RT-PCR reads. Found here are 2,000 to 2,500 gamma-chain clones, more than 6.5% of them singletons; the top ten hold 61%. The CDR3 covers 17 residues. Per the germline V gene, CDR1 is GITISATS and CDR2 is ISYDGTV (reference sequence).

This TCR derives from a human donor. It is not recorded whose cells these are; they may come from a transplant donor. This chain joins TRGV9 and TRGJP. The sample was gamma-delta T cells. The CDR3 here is CALWETLQDLGKKIKVF. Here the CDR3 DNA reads TGTGCCTTGTGGGAGACCCTACAAGATTTGGGCAAAAAAATCAAGGTATTT.